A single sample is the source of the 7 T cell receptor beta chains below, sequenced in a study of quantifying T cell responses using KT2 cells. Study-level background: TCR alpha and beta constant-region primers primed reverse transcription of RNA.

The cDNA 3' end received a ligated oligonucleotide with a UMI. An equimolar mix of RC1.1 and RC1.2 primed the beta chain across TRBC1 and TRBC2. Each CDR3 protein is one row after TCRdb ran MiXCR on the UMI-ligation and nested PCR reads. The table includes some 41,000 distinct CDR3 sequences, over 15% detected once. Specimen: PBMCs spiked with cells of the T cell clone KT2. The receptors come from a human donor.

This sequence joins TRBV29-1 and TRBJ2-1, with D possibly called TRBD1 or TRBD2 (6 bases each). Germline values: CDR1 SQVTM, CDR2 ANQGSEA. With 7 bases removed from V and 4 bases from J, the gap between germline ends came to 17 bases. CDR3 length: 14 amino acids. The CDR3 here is CSGSQGGRYNEQFF. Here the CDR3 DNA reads TGCAGCGGGTCCCAAGGGGGGCGTTACAATGAGCAGTTCTTC.

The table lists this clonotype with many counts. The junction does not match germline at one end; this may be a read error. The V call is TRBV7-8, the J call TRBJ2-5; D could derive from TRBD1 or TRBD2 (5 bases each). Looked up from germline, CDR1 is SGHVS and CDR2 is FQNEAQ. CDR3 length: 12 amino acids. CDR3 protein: CASSLDVGGSFF. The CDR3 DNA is TGTGCCAGCAGCTTAGATGTTGGGGGTTCCTTTTTC.

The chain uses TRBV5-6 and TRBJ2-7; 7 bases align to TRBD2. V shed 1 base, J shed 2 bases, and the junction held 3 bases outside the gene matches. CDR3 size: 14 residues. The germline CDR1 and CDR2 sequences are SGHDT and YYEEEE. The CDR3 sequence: CASSLSGKPYEQYF. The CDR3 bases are TGTGCCAGCAGCTTGAGCGGGAAGCCCTACGAGCAGTACTTC.

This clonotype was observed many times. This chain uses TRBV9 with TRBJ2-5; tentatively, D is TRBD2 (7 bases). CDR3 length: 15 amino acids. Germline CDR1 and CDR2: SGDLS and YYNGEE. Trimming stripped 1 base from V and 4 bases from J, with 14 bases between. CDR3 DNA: TGTGCCAGCAGCGTAAGTGGGGGGGCCGGAGAGACCCAGTACTTC. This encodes CASSVSGGAGETQYF.

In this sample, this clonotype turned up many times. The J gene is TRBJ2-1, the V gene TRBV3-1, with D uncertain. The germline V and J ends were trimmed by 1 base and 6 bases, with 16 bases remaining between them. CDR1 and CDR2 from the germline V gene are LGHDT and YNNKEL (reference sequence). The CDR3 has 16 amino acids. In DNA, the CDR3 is TGTGCCAGCAGCCAAGTATCGGGCTACTTAGGCAATGAGCAGTTCTTC. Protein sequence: CASSQVSGYLGNEQFF.

The CDR3 protein is CASSLSLSGGGELFF. DNA of the CDR3: TGTGCCAGCAGTTTATCATTATCCGGGGGCGGGGAGCTGTTTTTT. The rearrangement links TRBV27 to TRBJ2-2; D might be TRBD2 (6 bases). The CDR3 contains 15 residues. Germline V gene lookup returns CDR1 MNHEY and CDR2 SMNVEV (reference sequence). Trimming shortened V by 0 bases and J by 7 bases, and 12 bases separated the two germline ends.

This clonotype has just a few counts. The CDR3 here is CASSQERGVYGGYYSYEQYF. In DNA, the CDR3 is TGTGCCAGCAGCCAAGAAAGGGGGGTTTATGGCGGCTACTACTCCTACGAGCAGTACTTC. The V and J genes are TRBV14 and TRBJ2-7; D assignment may be TRBD1 or TRBD2 (6 bases each). The CDR3 spans 20 residues. Germline V gives CDR1 SGHDN, CDR2 FVKESK. V was trimmed by 0 bases and J by 0 bases, leaving 24 bases between them.